The 15 T cell receptor beta chains below were found in one sample sequenced in a study of read filtering for tumor transcriptome and immune sequencing. This library used 300 to 500 ng RNA and molecular barcoded adaptors spanning alpha/delta and beta/gamma chains. Via MiXCR, TCRdb re-called the reads, giving one row per CDR3 protein. The sample has around 140,000 distinct CDR3 sequences; roughly 13% are singletons. Input material: a population of CD138-negative cells sorted from bone marrow. The source is a donor aged 40 or over with multiple myeloma.

This clonotype appeared many times. The rearrangement joins TRBV9 to TRBJ2-1; TRBD2 aligns across 13 bases. Germline values: CDR1 SGDLS, CDR2 YYNGEE. V trimming: 2 bases; J trimming: 8 bases; junction bases outside the gene matches: 10. The CDR3 runs 17 residues. The CDR3 DNA sequence: TGTGCCAGCAGCGTCCGAACAGGACTAGCGGGAGATTATGAGCAGTTCTTC. The encoded protein is CASSVRTGLAGDYEQFF.

This clonotype came up many times. The chain is built from TRBV3-1 and TRBJ2-5, with 9 bases identical to TRBD2. The CDR3 is made up of 15 amino acids. With V trimmed by 1 base and J by 1 base, 1 base remained unmatched. Germline V CDR1 and CDR2: LGHDT, YNNKEL (reference sequence). CDR3 region: CASSQATSGQETQYF. CDR3 nucleotide sequence: TGTGCCAGCAGCCAAGCGACTAGCGGCCAAGAGACCCAGTACTTC.

This clonotype came up many times. The chain uses TRBV28 and TRBJ2-3, with D possibly being TRBD1 (5 bases). The V and J ends lost 2 bases and 2 bases respectively, with 14 bases between them. Germline CDR1 reads MDHEN; CDR2 reads SYDVKM. CDR3 size: 16 residues. The chain's CDR3 is CASSLGAGGITDTQYF. DNA of the CDR3: TGTGCCAGCAGTTTAGGGGCCGGTGGGATCACAGATACGCAGTATTTT.

This clonotype was seen repeatedly, ten times or more. CDR3 in amino acids: CASSDGEGGAPAEAFF. CDR3 DNA sequence: TGTGCCAGCAGTGACGGGGAAGGGGGCGCCCCCGCTGAAGCTTTCTTT. This chain links TRBV6-4 with TRBJ1-1; 7 bases fit TRBD1. Trimming at V came to 2 bases and at J to 6 bases, leaving 12 bases not matched to a gene. CDR1 and CDR2 (germline): MRHNA, SNTAGT. The CDR3 runs 16 residues.

This clonotype showed up many times. The genes are TRBV29-1 and TRBJ1-5, with a tentative D call TRBD1 (5 bases). Deletions cut 4 bases from V and 3 bases from J, with 10 bases between. Germline V gives CDR1 SQVTM, CDR2 ANQGSEA. This CDR3 region has 13 residues. CDR3 nucleotides: TGCAGCGTTGGCACAGGACTCAATCAGCCCCAGCATTTT. Its protein product is CSVGTGLNQPQHF.

CDR3 in DNA: TGTGCCAGTAGTCAGGACAGCGCGAACACCGGGGAGCTGTTTTTT. It specifies CASSQDSANTGELFF. The V and J genes are TRBV19 and TRBJ2-2; perhaps TRBD1 as D (6 bases). The CDR3 has 15 amino acids. The germline V gene encodes CDR1 LNHDA and CDR2 SQIVND (reference sequence). V shed 5 bases and J shed 0 bases, with 10 bases lying between them.

This clonotype came up many times. V gene TRBV4-3 combines with J gene TRBJ2-1, with D tentatively TRBD2 (5 bases). This CDR3 has 14 residues. With 0 bases removed from V and 4 bases from J, the gap between germline ends came to 7 bases. Germline V gene lookup returns CDR1 LGHNA and CDR2 YSLEER. CDR3 nucleotide sequence: TGCGCCAGCAGCCAAGATACGGGGTACAATGAGCAGTTCTTC. Its translation: CASSQDTGYNEQFF.

In this sample, this clonotype turned up a few times. The genes are TRBV20-1 and TRBJ2-7; 8 bases agree with TRBD2. CDR1 is DFQATT and CDR2 is SNEGSKA in the germline V gene (reference sequence). The V segment lost 3 bases and the J segment 7 bases; nucleotides outside the gene matches: 8. The CDR3 runs 13 residues. CDR3 coding DNA: TGCAGTGCTAGGAACAGCGGGAGAGGAGAGCAGTACTTC. It translates to CSARNSGRGEQYF.

This clonotype has a handful of counts. The chain has TRBV6-2 or TRBV6-3 and TRBJ2-4; perhaps TRBD2 as D (5 bases). There are 14 residues in the CDR3. The germline CDR1 and CDR2 sequences are MNHEY and SVGEGT. Trimming stripped 4 bases from V and 8 bases from J, with 15 bases between. The CDR3 sequence: CASSFRTLEDIQYF. The DNA of the CDR3 is TGTGCCAGCAGTTTTAGGACTCTCGAGGACATTCAGTACTTC.

The table lists this clonotype with many counts. The chain recombines TRBV5-6 with TRBJ2-7; the D gene is possibly TRBD1 (5 bases). CDR1 is SGHDT, CDR2 YYEEEE, per germline. The CDR3 totals 13 residues. Between the trimmed V and J ends, which lost 0 bases and 3 bases, there was a span of 7 bases. This chain's CDR3 is CASSLATGYEQYF. For the CDR3, the DNA is TGTGCCAGCAGCTTGGCAACAGGCTACGAGCAGTACTTC. The complete variable domain, with remaining parts taken from reference TRBV5-6 and TRBJ2-7, reads DAGVTQSPTHLIKTRGQQVTLRCSPKSGHDTVSWYQQALGQGPQFIFQYYEEEERQRGNFPDRFSGHQFPNYSSELNVNALLLGDSALYLCASSLATGYEQYFGPGTRLTVT.

The sample holds many counts of this clonotype. This chain connects TRBV6-5 to TRBJ2-6, with TRBD2 identical over 11 bases. Germline CDR1 reads MNHEY; CDR2 reads SVGAGI. Germline trimming cut 4 bases from V and 2 bases from J; bases unmatched to any gene: 4. The CDR3 is 17 amino acids. CDR3 residues: CASSSGLAGAGANVLTF. The DNA of the CDR3 is TGTGCCAGCAGTTCTGGACTAGCGGGTGCTGGGGCCAACGTCCTGACTTTC.

In this sample, this clonotype turned up many times. The CDR3: CASSFATQETQYF. The CDR3 DNA reads TGCGCCAGCAGCTTTGCTACCCAAGAGACCCAGTACTTC. The chain employs TRBV5-1 and TRBJ2-5; D unclear. The V end was cut by 2 bases, the J end by 1 base, with 6 bases between. Per the germline V gene, CDR1 is SGHRS and CDR2 is YFSETQ. The CDR3 has 13 amino acids.

This clonotype has more than one count but fewer than ten. This chain connects TRBV11-2 to TRBJ2-2; D call uncertain. CDR3 length equals 12 residues. V lost 6 bases, J lost 5 bases, and 7 bases lay in between. The germline gives CDR1 SGHAT, CDR2 FQNNGV. The CDR3 loop is CASRGETGELFF. In nucleotides, the CDR3 is TGTGCCAGCAGAGGAGAAACCGGGGAGCTGTTTTTT.

A note on this clonotype: A much bigger clone sits one base away, suggesting this may be a read error. The rearrangement joins TRBV4-2 to TRBJ2-5; D is undetermined. Trimming stripped 4 bases from V and 7 bases from J, with 16 bases between. Germline V gene data show CDR1 as LGHNA and CDR2 as YNFKEQ. The CDR3 consists of 14 residues. The CDR3: CASSLGPSGVTQYF. CDR3 DNA: TGTGCCAGCAGCCTCGGGCCTTCCGGAGTGACCCAGTACTTC.

This clonotype turned up a few times. The chain combines TRBV12-3 or TRBV12-4 with TRBJ2-7, with 11 bases lining up with TRBD2. The V gene end was trimmed by 3 bases and the J gene end by 0 bases; junction bases not matched to a gene: 7. The CDR3 has 17 amino acids. CDR3 in DNA: TGTGCCAGCAGTTTGGGAGCTAGCGGGAGGACCTCCTACGAGCAGTACTTC. It encodes CASSLGASGRTSYEQYF.